This T cell receptor (beta chain) was recorded in a study of CD8 T cells in ankylosing spondylitis. Study outcomes and limitations: Peripheral blood held disease-linked clones only at relatively low frequency, and these were CD8+.

From the 5' RACE reads, TCRdb called clonotypes with MiXCR, one entry per CDR3 protein. Of 250,000 or so distinct CDR3 sequences in the sample, around 11% are singletons; the top ten hold less than 8%. To note about this clonotype: Antigen: not known.

Sequenced input: blood, either unsorted or a sorted T cell fraction (not recorded which). This clonotype originated in a male donor with ankylosing spondylitis or in good health (not recorded which).

In DNA form, the CDR3 reads TGTGCCAGCAGCCAGCCTAGCGGGGGGGCCTTGTTAGTTACGCAGTATTTT. Its protein is CASSQPSGGALLVTQYF. The chain uses TRBV3-1 and TRBJ2-3, with 12 bases that match TRBD2. CDR1 is LGHDT and CDR2 is YNNKEL in the germline V gene (reference sequence). V lost 3 bases, J lost 8 bases, and 12 bases stayed unmatched. The CDR3 is 17 amino acids.